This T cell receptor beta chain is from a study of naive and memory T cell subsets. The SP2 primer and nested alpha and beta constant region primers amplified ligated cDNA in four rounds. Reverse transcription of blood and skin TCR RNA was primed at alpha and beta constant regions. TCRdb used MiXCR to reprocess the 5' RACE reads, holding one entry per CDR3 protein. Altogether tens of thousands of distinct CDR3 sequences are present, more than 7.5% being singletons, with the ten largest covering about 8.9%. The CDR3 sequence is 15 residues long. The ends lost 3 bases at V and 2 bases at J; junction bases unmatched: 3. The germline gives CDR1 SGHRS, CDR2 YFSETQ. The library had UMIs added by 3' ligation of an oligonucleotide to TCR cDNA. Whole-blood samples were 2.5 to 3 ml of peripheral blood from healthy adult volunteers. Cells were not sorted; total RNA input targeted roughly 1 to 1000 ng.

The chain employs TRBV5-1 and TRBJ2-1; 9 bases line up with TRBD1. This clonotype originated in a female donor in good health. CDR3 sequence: CASSSGQGTYNEQFF. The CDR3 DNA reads TGCGCCAGCAGCTCGGGACAGGGTACCTACAATGAGCAGTTCTTC. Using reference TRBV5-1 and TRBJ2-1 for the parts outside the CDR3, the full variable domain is KAGVTQTPRYLIKTRGQQVTLSCSPISGHRSVSWYQQTPGQGLQFLFEYFSETQRNKGNFPGRFSGRQFSNSRSEMNVSTLELGDSALYLCASSSGQGTYNEQFFGPGTRLTVL.